A selection of T cell receptor beta chains follows, all from one sample in a study of CD4+ T cells in melanoma. Here immunoSEQ multiplex PCR was the method, and the copy in TCRdb shows in-frame clones only, minus some. Here the sample spans 110,000 to 150,000 clones, 80% to 95% being singletons. Source of these receptors: a human donor with melanoma. CDR3s include the opening cysteine and the closing phenylalanine or tryptophan. The D gene is left open where the match is weak.

j_call d_call cdr3_length v_call cdr3_aa
TRBJ1-3 - 13 TRBV6-5 CASLFSSGNTIYF
TRBJ2-7 - 12 TRBV6-1 CASSEASAEQYF
TRBJ1-2 - 14 TRBV6-1 CASSEGWGSYGYTF
TRBJ2-1 - 13 TRBV5-1 CASFESSYNEQFF
TRBJ2-1 TRBD1 15 TRBV6-1 CASSVMGTVDNEQFF
TRBJ1-1 - 13 TRBV6-5 CASSYRGGTEAFF
TRBJ2-3 TRBD1 16 TRBV6-1 CASSGQTGISTDTQYF
TRBJ2-1 TRBD2 15 TRBV19 CASRRTSGANNEQFF
TRBJ2-5 - 17 TRBV4-1 CASSQDRGEGVQETQYF
TRBJ2-2 - 18 TRBV5-4 CASSASRLKGDDTGELFF
TRBJ1-1 TRBD1 14 TRBV7-9 CASSLGQVNTEAFF
TRBJ2-1 - 15 TRBV6-5 CASSSSGAPYNEQFF
TRBJ1-2 - 12 TRBV7-2 CASSFPALGYTF
TRBJ2-1 - 13 TRBV11-2 CASSLGVYNEQFF
TRBJ2-1 TRBD1 14 TRBV9 CASSTGQGRHEQFF
TRBJ2-5 TRBD2 13 TRBV6-6 CASYSGGQETQYF
TRBJ2-7 - 13 TRBV6-1 CASSGGTRYEQYF
TRBJ2-1 - 13 TRBV18 CASSPNSLNEQFF
TRBJ1-6 TRBD1 14 TRBV5-1 CASGRGTGHSPLHF
TRBJ1-2 - 13 TRBV2 CASSEAREARYTF
TRBJ1-1 TRBD1 15 TRBV7-2 CASSRRTGAVTEAFF
TRBJ1-6 - 14 TRBV5-1 CASSLTGLNSPLHF
TRBJ2-2 - 13 TRBV9 CASSVATPGELFF
TRBJ2-1 TRBD2 16 TRBV5-1 CASSFSGTSLFNEQFF
TRBJ2-1 - 15 TRBV7-2 CASCAAGSSYNEQFF
TRBJ2-3 TRBD2 13 TRBV5-6 CASSWSGADTQYF
TRBJ1-6 - 15 TRBV7-2 CASSLPPQGRSPLHF
TRBJ2-7 TRBD1 14 TRBV2 CASTPRGSAVGQYF
TRBJ2-6 - 15 TRBV5-1 CASSLVPSGANVLTF
TRBJ2-7 - 15 TRBV15 CATSPSRAGPYEQYF
TRBJ2-5 TRBD2 13 TRBV5-4 CASSFRGEETQYF
TRBJ1-2 - 12 TRBV10-3 CAILGDRYGYTF
TRBJ1-6 - 12 TRBV11-1 CASSLANSPLHF
TRBJ2-1 TRBD1 15 TRBV6-5 CASSYLINRGGEQFF
TRBJ1-2 - 14 TRBV27 CASSFHPANYGYTF
TRBJ1-2 - 13 TRBV10-1 CASSPASSHGYTF
TRBJ1-1 - 12 TRBV14 CASSQVSDEAFF
TRBJ2-7 - 14 TRBV9 CVPSATGRYYEQYF
TRBJ1-5 - 13 TRBV7-2 CASTGNRDQPQHF
TRBJ2-3 - 15 TRBV7-3 CASSASRASTDTQYF
TRBJ2-6 - 14 TRBV30 CAWHPLGGANVLTF
TRBJ2-1 - 14 TRBV19 CASSNRAATNEQFF
TRBJ2-3 - 15 TRBV18 CASSPLPVTGDTQYF
TRBJ2-2 - 16 TRBV6-5 CASSYEGGLNTGELFF
TRBJ2-6 - 17 TRBV5-4 CASSLDPTGSGANVLTF
TRBJ1-1 - 13 TRBV11-2 CASSLVRGTEAFF
TRBJ1-1 - 13 TRBV5-6 CASSLGGNTEAFF
TRBJ1-1 TRBD1 16 TRBV5-1 CASRDPGTGGAVGAFF